One sample yielded the 5 T cell receptor beta chains listed below, sequenced in a study of blood T cell repertoires in COVID-19. Profiling relied on immunoSEQ multiplex PCR, and the TCRdb table lists in-frame clones only, not all of them. The table lists approximately 30,000 clones, 87% of them singletons. Sequencing was carried out using peripheral blood. The receptors were gathered from a human donor in a cohort sampled during active COVID-19.

This chain uses TRBV7-9 with TRBJ2-1; TRBD2 matches at 15 bases. V gave up 1 base and J gave up 5 bases; unmatched junction bases: 9. The germline CDR1 and CDR2 sequences are SEHNR and FQNEAQ (reference sequence). This CDR3 is 19 amino acids long. As DNA, the CDR3 is TGTGCCAGCAGCTTAGTTGGGACTAGCGGGAGGCGAGGGAACAATGAGCAGTTCTTC. Protein: CASSLVGTSGRRGNNEQFF. Variable domain in full (rest from reference TRBV7-9 and TRBJ2-1): DTGVSQNPRHKITKRGQNVTFRCDPISEHNRLYWYRQTLGQGPEFLTYFQNEAQLEKSRLLSDRFSAERPKGSFSTLEIQRTEQGDSAMYLCASSLVGTSGRRGNNEQFFGPGTRLTVL.

The V call is TRBV11-2, the J call TRBJ1-4; 9 positions match TRBD1. CDR1 is SGHAT, CDR2 FQNNGV, per germline. J was trimmed by 5 bases and V by 5 bases; bases with no gene match: 3. CDR3 length: 14 residues. This CDR3 is CASSPGTGNEKLFF. In DNA form, the CDR3 reads TGTGCCAGCAGCCCCGGGACAGGGAATGAAAAACTGTTTTTT. The variable domain in full, completed from reference TRBV11-2 and TRBJ1-4, reads EAGVAQSPRYKIIEKRQSVAFWCNPISGHATLYWYQQILGQGPKLLIQFQNNGVVDDSQLPKDRFSAERLKGVDSTLKIQPAKLEDSAVYLCASSPGTGNEKLFFGSGTQLSVL.

This clone was recorded only once. The rearrangement links TRBV7-9 to TRBJ1-1, with D tentatively TRBD1 (6 bases). V shed 1 base and J shed 1 base, with 10 bases lying between them. The CDR3 contains 15 residues. Germline V gene lookup returns CDR1 SEHNR and CDR2 FQNEAQ (reference sequence). Here the CDR3 DNA reads TGTGCCAGCAGCTTAGTGGCAGGGGAGAACACTGAAGCTTTCTTT. This encodes CASSLVAGENTEAFF.

The J gene is TRBJ2-3, the V gene TRBV6-4; a weak D match, TRBD2 (6 bases). CDR3 length: 14 residues. Looked up from germline, CDR1 is MRHNA and CDR2 is SNTAGT. V lost 2 bases and J 3 bases, leaving 9 bases between the germline ends. The CDR3 DNA is TGTGCCAGCAGTGACGGTGGGGGGACAGATACGCAGTATTTT. The encoded protein is CASSDGGGTDTQYF.

V usage is TRBV9 and J usage is TRBJ2-1, with TRBD2 identical over 7 bases. This CDR3 is built from 13 residues. The junction had 5 bases not matched to a gene; V was cut back by 7 bases and J by 4 bases. Looked up from germline, CDR1 is SGDLS and CDR2 is YYNGEE. The CDR3 DNA is TGTGCCAGCGGGGGGGTCTCATACAATGAGCAGTTCTTC. This encodes CASGGVSYNEQFF.